This T cell receptor (beta chain) comes out of a study of shared clonotypes between healthy human individuals. Assay used: immunoSEQ multiplex PCR; TCRdb lists only in-frame clones, some missing. The sample has 400,000 to 600,000 clones, 79% seen once; the top ten hold about 13%. For this clone: The antigen remains undetermined.

There were only Caucasian adults among the donors, and all lived in Nashville, Tennessee. With unsorted samples, genomic DNA was obtained from about 90 million PBMCs. Study-level findings and limits: Having only a few donors restricted how much genetic and exposure-history diversity was captured.

The sequencing input was PBMCs. The TCR sequence derives from a middle-aged woman in good health. Some clones in this sample may be carry-over from other donors' samples.

The CDR3 reads CASSPLTGEAYEQYF. CDR3 DNA: TGTGCCAGCAGCCCCCTTACCGGGGAAGCCTACGAGCAGTACTTC. The chain employs TRBV14 and TRBJ2-7, with TRBD2 as a possible D gene (5 bases). V was clipped by 4 bases and J by 2 bases, with 15 bases between them. CDR1 and CDR2 from the germline V gene are SGHDN and FVKESK. This CDR3 comprises 15 residues.